Listed here are 7 T cell receptor beta chains from one sample, sequenced in a study of blood T cells in healthy people across ages. A second 7 to 11 cycle PCR used barcoded and J-beta primers. From the 5' RACE reads, TCRdb called clonotypes with MiXCR, one entry per CDR3 protein. Of about 1.8 million distinct CDR3 sequences in the sample, around half were seen once. The sequenced material came from blood. The receptors stem from a woman aged 40-49 years in good health.

This clonotype occurred a few times. The chain links TRBV19 to TRBJ2-1; D gene uncertain. Trimming took off 6 bases at V and 9 bases at J, with 12 bases between the two ends. This CDR3 contains 12 residues. Germline CDR1 reads LNHDA; CDR2 reads SQIVND (reference sequence). The CDR3 coding sequence is TGTGCCAGTAGACCCAGGCTGGGTGAGCAGTTCTTC. This sequence encodes CASRPRLGEQFF.

The chain couples TRBV4-3 to TRBJ2-7; weak D call: TRBD2 (5 bases). This CDR3 has 15 amino acids. Deletions cut 0 bases from V and 2 bases from J, with 11 bases between. Germline CDR1 LGHNA, CDR2 YSLEER. The CDR3 spells CASSQERADAYEQYF. The CDR3 region has the DNA TGCGCCAGCAGCCAAGAGCGGGCGGACGCCTACGAGCAGTACTTC.

J is TRBJ1-1 and V is TRBV6-1; 10 nucleotides line up with TRBD1. Germline CDR1 is MNHNS and CDR2 is SASEGT. This CDR3 comprises 14 residues. V shed 6 bases and J 4 bases; nucleotides not matched to a gene: 5. CDR3 in DNA: TGTGCCAGCAGGGACAGGGGGGTCCTCACTGAAGCTTTCTTT. Its translation is CASRDRGVLTEAFF.

The chain employs TRBV29-1 and TRBJ2-3, with 10 bases that match TRBD2. The CDR3 extends over 14 amino acids. Trimming removed 4 bases from V and 2 bases from J; junction bases left unmatched: 3. Germline values: CDR1 SQVTM, CDR2 ANQGSEA. Here the CDR3 DNA reads TGCAGCGTTGTTACTAGCGGGGTCACAGATACGCAGTATTTT. Its translation: CSVVTSGVTDTQYF.

This clonotype was recorded a few times. The V call is TRBV3-1, the J call TRBJ2-1, with 12 bases lining up with TRBD2. The germline gives CDR1 LGHDT, CDR2 YNNKEL (reference sequence). J gave up 0 bases and V 5 bases, and 5 bases lay outside the gene matches. The CDR3 has 17 amino acids. CDR3 residues: CASSFLAGGSSYNEQFF. In DNA form, the CDR3 reads TGTGCCAGCAGCTTCCTAGCGGGGGGGAGCTCCTACAATGAGCAGTTCTTC.

The count of this clonotype is one. DNA of the CDR3: TGCGCCAGCAGCCAAGTGCTAGCGGGGGGGGCGGTAGATACGCAGTATTTT. Protein sequence: CASSQVLAGGAVDTQYF. The V gene is TRBV4-3, the J gene TRBJ2-3; 12 nucleotides line up with TRBD2. Trimming took 1 base from V and 5 from J; bases not matched to a gene: 7. This CDR3 comprises 17 residues. Germline CDR1 is LGHNA and CDR2 is YSLEER.

As DNA, the CDR3 is TGCAGTGTTAGGAGGGACAGTGACAATGAGCAGTTCTTC. Translation: CSVRRDSDNEQFF. V gene TRBV20-1 combines with J gene TRBJ2-1; D is perhaps TRBD1 (7 bases). V dropped 7 bases and J dropped 5 bases, with 15 bases sitting between them. CDR1 is DFQATT, CDR2 SNEGSKA, per germline (reference sequence). CDR3 size: 13 residues.